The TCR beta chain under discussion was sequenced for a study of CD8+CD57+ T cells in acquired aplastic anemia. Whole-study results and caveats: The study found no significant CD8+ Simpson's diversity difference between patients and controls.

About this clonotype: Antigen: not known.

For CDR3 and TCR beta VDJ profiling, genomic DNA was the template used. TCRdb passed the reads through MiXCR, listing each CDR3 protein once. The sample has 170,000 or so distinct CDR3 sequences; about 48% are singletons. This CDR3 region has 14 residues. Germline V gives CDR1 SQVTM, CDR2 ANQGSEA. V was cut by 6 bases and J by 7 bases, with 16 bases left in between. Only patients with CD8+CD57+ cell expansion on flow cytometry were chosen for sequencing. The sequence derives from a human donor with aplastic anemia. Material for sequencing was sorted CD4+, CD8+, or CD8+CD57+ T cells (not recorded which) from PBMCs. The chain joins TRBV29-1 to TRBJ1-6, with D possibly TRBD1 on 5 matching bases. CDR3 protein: CSVYDPGTNSPLHF. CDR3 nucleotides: TGCAGCGTCTACGATCCAGGGACGAATTCACCCCTCCACTTT.